This T cell receptor (beta chain) was recorded in a study of blood T cell repertoires in COVID-19. Across the study: Specimens from acute and convalescent COVID-19 originated in the United States, Italy and Spain.

Clones were sequenced by immunoSEQ multiplex PCR, and TCRdb holds only the in-frame ones, with some missing. This sample has about 200,000 clones, with approximately 80% found just once. The ends lost 6 bases at V and 6 bases at J; junction bases unmatched: 8. In germline, CDR1 is LGHDT, CDR2 YNNKEL (reference sequence). This CDR3 comprises 15 residues. The V call is TRBV3-1 (or the pseudogene TRBV3-2), the J call TRBJ1-6, with 7 bases aligning to TRBD1. Sample: peripheral blood. The sequence was obtained from a woman aged 80 or older with acute or convalescent COVID-19. CDR3 coding DNA: TGTGCCAGCAGGCAATCTACAGGGGTTAATTCACCCCTCCACTTT. Amino acid sequence: CASRQSTGVNSPLHF.